Below are 30 T cell receptor beta chains sequenced from a single sample in a study of identical twins. MiXCR was run by TCRdb on the 5' RACE reads, yielding one entry per CDR3 protein. Of about 530,000 distinct CDR3 sequences in the sample, about 15% were seen once. The same data also went into a second study, on yellow fever vaccine responses in identical twins.

Sequences were obtained from CD4+ T cells sorted from blood. The origin of the receptors is a woman between 18 and 30 years old in good health.

The CDR3 here is CASSLGQGFEKLFF. CDR3 DNA sequence: TGCGCCAGCAGCTTGGGACAGGGATTTGAAAAACTGTTTTTT. The gene calls are TRBV5-1 and TRBJ1-4, with 7 bases that match TRBD1. Germline CDR1 SGHRS, CDR2 YFSETQ. The CDR3 covers 14 residues. V shed 0 bases and J 7 bases; nucleotides not matched to a gene: 3.

A few counts support this clonotype. This sequence joins TRBV6-1 and TRBJ2-3; 9 bases align to TRBD1. From germline, CDR1 is MNHNS and CDR2 SASEGT. The CDR3 is made up of 16 amino acids. With 6 bases clipped from V and 5 bases from J, the junction kept 12 bases outside the gene matches. The CDR3 loop is CASSVGTGLPLDTQYF. The CDR3 coding sequence is TGTGCCAGCAGCGTAGGGACAGGGCTCCCCCTAGATACGCAGTATTTT.

On this clonotype: A read error may produce the germline difference seen at one junction end. The chain carries TRBV10-3 and TRBJ2-5; 13 bases are a match to TRBD2. The CDR3 spans 15 residues. Germline CDR1 is ENHRY and CDR2 is SYGVKD. The CDR3 DNA reads TGTGCCATCAGTGAGTCAGGACTAGCGGGAGAGACCCAGCACTTC. This sequence encodes CAISESGLAGETQHF.

In this sample, this clonotype turned up many times. The chain uses TRBV5-1 and TRBJ2-1; D is unclear. CDR1 and CDR2 (germline): SGHRS, YFSETQ. This CDR3 comprises 15 residues. Trimming shortened V by 4 bases and J by 0 bases, and 11 bases separated the two germline ends. CDR3 sequence: CASSPYGSSYNEQFF. The CDR3 DNA follows: TGCGCCAGCAGCCCCTATGGAAGCTCCTACAATGAGCAGTTCTTC.

This clonotype was detected a few times. The V and J genes are TRBV5-1 and TRBJ1-1, with 7 bases fitting TRBD1. With 2 bases clipped from V and 1 base from J, the junction kept 5 bases outside the gene matches. Per germline, CDR1 SGHRS and CDR2 YFSETQ. CDR3 length: 15 residues. CDR3 nucleotide sequence: TGCGCCAGCAGCTTTAGACAGGGTGGGAACACTGAAGCTTTCTTT. This encodes CASSFRQGGNTEAFF.

This clonotype was seen at least ten times. The rearrangement links TRBV7-2 to TRBJ2-1, with 8 bases fitting TRBD2. The CDR3 spans 15 residues. With V trimmed by 5 bases and J by 7 bases, 10 bases remained unmatched. Germline CDR1 reads SGHTA; CDR2 reads FQGNSA. The CDR3 region is CASSLSGGLYNEQFF. CDR3 nucleotide sequence: TGTGCCAGCAGCCTAAGCGGGGGACTGTATAATGAGCAGTTCTTC.

In nucleotides, the CDR3 is TGCAGTGCTAGAGCGGGACAGGGCACCCTGAACACTGAAGCTTTCTTT. Its translation: CSARAGQGTLNTEAFF. The chain links TRBV20-1 to TRBJ1-1; TRBD1 matches at 9 bases. This CDR3 is 16 amino acids long. CDR1 DFQATT and CDR2 SNEGSKA come from the germline V gene (reference sequence). V shed 1 base, J shed 0 bases, and the junction held 6 bases outside the gene matches.

The chain employs TRBV15 and TRBJ1-1, with TRBD1 matching over 7 bases. The CDR3 sequence is 13 residues long. Losses at the gene ends were 2 bases for V and 5 bases for J; bases not matched to a gene: 2. Germline V lookup: CDR1 LNHNV, CDR2 YYDKDF (reference sequence). DNA of the CDR3: TGTGCCACCAGCAGAACAGGGGTGACTGAAGCTTTCTTT. As protein: CATSRTGVTEAFF.

A few counts support this clonotype. The rearrangement links TRBV5-1 to TRBJ2-6; D is uncertain. The CDR3 extends over 15 amino acids. Between the trimmed V and J ends, which lost 0 bases and 1 base, there was a span of 5 bases. Germline loops: CDR1 SGHRS, CDR2 YFSETQ. CDR3 in amino acids: CASSLGASGANVLTF. The DNA of the CDR3 is TGCGCCAGCAGCTTGGGGGCTTCTGGGGCCAACGTCCTGACTTTC.

The chain recombines TRBV12-3 or TRBV12-4 with TRBJ2-1, with TRBD1 matching over 7 bases. After removal of 5 bases from V and 10 bases from J, the junction contained 17 bases not matched to a gene. This CDR3 region has 16 residues. The chain's CDR3 is CASSPPGTGVRLEQFF. The CDR3 nucleotides are TGTGCCAGCAGTCCACCCGGAACAGGGGTCCGTTTAGAGCAGTTCTTC.

The chain has TRBV4-1 and TRBJ2-5; 14 nucleotides agree with TRBD2. The CDR3 extends over 19 amino acids. The germline gives CDR1 MGHRA, CDR2 YSYEKL. V was clipped by 4 bases and J by 4 bases; unmatched bases: 14. The CDR3 loop is CASSPAPGTSGSVGETQYF. The CDR3 bases are TGCGCCAGCAGCCCAGCCCCAGGGACTAGCGGGAGTGTTGGAGAGACCCAGTACTTC.

The rearrangement joins TRBV5-6 to TRBJ2-1; 7 positions agree with TRBD1. The length of the CDR3 is 16 residues. Germline V gene data show CDR1 as SGHDT and CDR2 as YYEEEE. The V segment lost 1 base and the J segment 3 bases; nucleotides outside the gene matches: 7. The CDR3, as DNA: TGTGCCAGCAGCTTGAAGGGGAGACAGGGCTACAATGAGCAGTTCTTC. The encoded protein is CASSLKGRQGYNEQFF.

The genes are TRBV4-1 and TRBJ2-3; 11 nucleotides line up with TRBD2. CDR1 MGHRA and CDR2 YSYEKL come from the germline V gene. The ends lost 4 bases at V and 6 bases at J; junction bases unmatched: 15. The CDR3 is 18 amino acids. CDR3 amino acids: CASSLSGTSGQLGDTQYF. CDR3 DNA sequence: TGCGCCAGCAGCCTCTCCGGGACTAGCGGTCAACTAGGGGATACGCAGTATTTT.

There are a few counts of this clonotype. This chain connects TRBV10-2 to TRBJ2-5, with a tentative D call TRBD1 (5 bases). Trimming removed 6 bases at V and 5 bases at J, with 10 bases between. Germline V gene lookup returns CDR1 WSHSY and CDR2 SAAADI. The CDR3 is made up of 12 amino acids. The DNA for the CDR3 is TGCGCCAGCAGAGAAGGGGTTGAGACCCAGTACTTC. It specifies CASREGVETQYF.

V gene TRBV25-1 combines with J gene TRBJ2-1; D may be TRBD2 (5 bases). CDR3 length: 14 residues. Trimming took 2 bases from V and 10 from J, leaving 15 bases between them. Germline values: CDR1 MGHDK, CDR2 SYGVNS. DNA for the CDR3: TGTGCCAGCAGTGAAATAGGTGGGAGTTGGGAGCAGTTCTTC. It codes for CASSEIGGSWEQFF.

The chain links TRBV7-8 to TRBJ2-3; D gene ambiguous. Deletions cut 4 bases from V and 8 bases from J, with 10 bases between. There are 12 residues in the CDR3. Germline loops: CDR1 SGHVS, CDR2 FQNEAQ. This chain's CDR3 is CASSSEGFTQYF. CDR3 nucleotides: TGTGCCAGCAGCTCCGAAGGGTTTACGCAGTATTTT.

The V and J genes are TRBV6-6 and TRBJ2-7; D could derive from TRBD1 or TRBD2 (5 bases each). Germline CDR1 MNHNY, CDR2 SVGAGI (reference sequence). This CDR3 contains 16 residues. With 2 bases removed from V and 0 bases from J, the gap between germline ends came to 14 bases. The CDR3 reads CASSYGGHPTSYEQYF. CDR3 coding DNA: TGTGCCAGCAGTTACGGAGGACACCCCACCTCCTACGAGCAGTACTTC.

This clonotype was observed a few times. The chain links TRBV28 to TRBJ2-5, with no clear D. Germline loops: CDR1 MDHEN, CDR2 SYDVKM. V was cut by 5 bases and J by 6 bases, with 16 bases left in between. The CDR3 sequence is 14 residues long. CDR3 in amino acids: CASSHRRTFKTQYF. CDR3 DNA sequence: TGTGCCAGCAGTCACAGACGGACCTTTAAGACCCAGTACTTC.

This clonotype was found a few times. The gene calls are TRBV27 and TRBJ2-7; tentatively, D is TRBD1 or TRBD2 (5 bases each). The V gene's germline CDR1 is MNHEY and CDR2 SMNVEV (reference sequence). Trimming shortened V by 5 bases and J by 0 bases, and 14 bases separated the two germline ends. This CDR3 is built from 15 residues. The CDR3 DNA follows: TGTGCCAGCAGTGCGTCCGGGACCCCCTCCTACGAGCAGTACTTC. It yields the protein CASSASGTPSYEQYF.

The chain couples TRBV5-8 to TRBJ1-1; D is unclear. The CDR3 runs 14 residues. The germline V and J ends were trimmed by 0 bases and 0 bases, with 6 bases remaining between them. Germline V gene data show CDR1 as SGHTS and CDR2 as YDEGEE. DNA for the CDR3: TGTGCCAGCAGCTTGGTGGTGGTGAACACTGAAGCTTTCTTT. Encoded protein: CASSLVVVNTEAFF.

The rearrangement joins TRBV6-1 to TRBJ2-3; 12 nucleotides match TRBD2. V lost 6 bases, J lost 6 bases, and 10 bases stayed unmatched. Per germline, CDR1 MNHNS and CDR2 SASEGT. The CDR3 has 16 amino acids. The chain's CDR3 is CASSSVLAGGRDTQYF. The CDR3 DNA reads TGTGCCAGCAGCTCGGTGCTAGCGGGGGGGCGGGATACGCAGTATTTT.

This chain connects TRBV6-1 to TRBJ1-2; 10 bases agree with TRBD1. Trimming took 8 bases from V and 7 from J; bases not matched to a gene: 7. The CDR3 has 13 residues. CDR1 and CDR2 from the germline V gene are MNHNS and SASEGT. The CDR3 nucleotides are TGTGCCAGCCGGCGGGGGACAGGGGTTGGCTACACCTTC. It translates to CASRRGTGVGYTF.

The gene calls are TRBV7-2 and TRBJ1-1; possibly TRBD1 for D (5 bases). Germline V lookup: CDR1 SGHTA, CDR2 FQGNSA. V lost 2 bases and J lost 2, with 9 bases in between. The CDR3 extends over 14 amino acids. The CDR3: CASSLTRDNTEAFF. The CDR3, as DNA: TGTGCCAGCAGCTTAACCAGGGATAACACTGAAGCTTTCTTT.

This rearrangement joins TRBV7-9 to TRBJ2-3, with D hard to call. This CDR3 contains 14 residues. V was trimmed by 5 bases and J by 0 bases, leaving 9 bases between them. The germline gives CDR1 SEHNR, CDR2 FQNEAQ (reference sequence). The CDR3, as DNA: TGTGCCAGCAGCCCCTTTGCAAGCACAGATACGCAGTATTTT. This sequence encodes CASSPFASTDTQYF.

This clonotype came up a few times. This chain joins TRBV5-1 and TRBJ2-1; 9 nucleotides match TRBD2. CDR1 is SGHRS, CDR2 YFSETQ, per germline. V lost 4 bases to trimming and J lost 0 bases; unmatched junction nucleotides: 14. This CDR3 spans 19 amino acids. Here the CDR3 DNA reads TGCGCCAGCAGCCGGTATCCTAGCGGGGAGAACCTCTCCTACAATGAGCAGTTCTTC. Translated: CASSRYPSGENLSYNEQFF.

The V call is TRBV20-1, the J call TRBJ1-5; 8 nucleotides match TRBD1. Germline CDR1 reads DFQATT; CDR2 reads SNEGSKA (reference sequence). The CDR3 runs 14 residues. The V and J ends lost 6 bases and 7 bases, in that order; junction bases with no gene match: 11. The DNA for the CDR3 is TGCAGTGCCCAGGGGGCGGCAGGGGTACAGCCCCAGCATTTT. Its translation is CSAQGAAGVQPQHF.

In this sample, this clonotype turned up a few times. This chain connects TRBV7-8 to TRBJ2-5; D gene unclear. The CDR3 has 16 residues. Trimming took 1 base from V and 1 from J, leaving 13 bases between them. Germline V lookup: CDR1 SGHVS, CDR2 FQNEAQ. The CDR3 sequence is CASSLVGVGFQETQYF. The CDR3 nucleotides are TGTGCCAGCAGCTTAGTTGGGGTCGGGTTCCAAGAGACCCAGTACTTC.

V and J are TRBV5-1 and TRBJ2-1, with 7 bases that match TRBD2. The V gene end was trimmed by 4 bases and the J gene end by 7 bases; junction bases not matched to a gene: 14. The CDR3 loop spans 16 amino acids. CDR1 SGHRS and CDR2 YFSETQ come from the germline V gene. The CDR3 here is CASSPASGPLKNEQFF. Written as DNA, the CDR3 is TGCGCCAGCAGCCCTGCTAGCGGCCCACTGAAAAATGAGCAGTTCTTC.

This chain uses TRBV6-6 with TRBJ1-1, with 11 bases matching TRBD1. Germline-derived CDR1 and CDR2 are MNHNY and SVGAGI (reference sequence). The CDR3 is made up of 13 amino acids. J was trimmed by 14 bases and V by 7 bases; bases with no gene match: 12. CDR3 coding DNA: TGTGCCAGCATCTATGGACAGGGGGCAGTCTGGTTCTTT. Protein sequence: CASIYGQGAVWFF.

The V gene is TRBV20-1, the J gene TRBJ2-1; TRBD2 matches at 12 bases. CDR3 size: 19 residues. Germline trimming cut 4 bases from V and 8 bases from J; bases unmatched to any gene: 21. The V gene's germline CDR1 is DFQATT and CDR2 SNEGSKA (reference sequence). CDR3 nucleotides: TGCAGTGCTAAAGGACTAGCGGGATCAGGTAGTAGACTCGGGGATGAGCAGTTCTTC. Translated: CSAKGLAGSGSRLGDEQFF.